The present TCR beta chain was sequenced within a study of beta chain features in type 1 diabetes. The CDR3 extends over 17 amino acids. This clone was counted between two and nine times. Its antigen remains unidentified. Sequenced material consisted of expressed TCRB transcripts (all of the isolated RNA was reverse transcribed). Profiling relied on immunoSEQ multiplex PCR, and the TCRdb table lists in-frame clones only, not all of them. The sample lists a few hundred thousand clones, approximately 16% seen once, with 0.07% to 0.095% in the top ten. Points from the study as a whole: The study found moderately but significantly shorter TCRB CDR3s in all four CD4+ subsets of Type 1 diabetes patients. Naive, central memory and Treg TCRB repertoires seemed to resemble each other more closely in patients than they did in healthy donors.

The sample comprised naive CD4+ T cells from blood. The receptor comes from a man in his thirties or forties with type 1 diabetes. This rearrangement joins TRBV21-1 to TRBJ2-7; the table's D call TRBD2 went unverified against the DNA. TRBV21-1 is recorded as a pseudogene. The CDR3 loop is CASSKPGPHFFSYEQYF. The CDR3 bases are TGTGCCAGCAGCAAACCCGGTCCTCACTTCTTTTCCTACGAGCAGTACTTC.